Listed below are T cell receptor beta chains from one sample, sequenced in a study of graft-versus-host responses after intestinal transplantation. Sequencing was performed with immunoSEQ multiplex PCR; in TCRdb, only in-frame clones are kept and a portion is missing. The data show under 130,000 clones, 80% to 95% seen once. Which antigens these TCRs recognize remains unknown. This material consisted of unstimulated CD8+ T cells sorted from spleen or lymph node cells, taken before intestinal transplant. Every receptor here comes from a human donor who received an intestinal transplant. Both conserved end residues are part of each CDR3. A D gene is named only where the DNA matches it firmly. Clone size appears in some rows only: once, few, many, or a class for an expanded clone.

cdr3_nt cdr3_aa d_call v_call clone_size j_call
TGTGCCTGGGACCATTCAGGGGGGCCCTACAATGAGCAGTTCTTC CAWDHSGGPYNEQFF . TRBV30 . TRBJ2-1
TGTGCCAGTAGAACAACAGGATCCTACGAGCAGTACTTC CASRTTGSYEQYF . TRBV19 . TRBJ2-7
TGCGCCAGCAGCCACCTGACTAGCGCGGAGGGGGAGACCCAGTACTTC CASSHLTSAEGETQYF TRBD2 TRBV4-1 . TRBJ2-5
TGTGCCAGTAGTATGGGCCTAAACACTGAAGCTTTCTTT CASSMGLNTEAFF . TRBV19 . TRBJ1-1
TGTGCCAGCAGTTTCGGGGGGATTACTAACTATGGCTACACCTTC CASSFGGITNYGYTF . TRBV27 . TRBJ1-2
TGTGCCACCAGCAGAGCGGGCGGGGGATTTACCGGGGAGCTGTTTTTT CATSRAGGGFTGELFF TRBD2 TRBV15 . TRBJ2-2
TGCGCCAGCAGCCAGGCAGCCTGGACTGAAGCTTTCTTT CASSQAAWTEAFF . TRBV4-1 . TRBJ1-1
TGTGCCAGCAGCTTGGCCGTACAGGGGGCCGTGGGCGGCTACACCTTC CASSLAVQGAVGGYTF TRBD1 TRBV5-6 once TRBJ1-2
TGTGCCAGCAGTGATCCGACAGGTGACAATGAGCAGTTCTTC CASSDPTGDNEQFF . TRBV2 . TRBJ2-1
TGTGCCAGCAGCTTAGGACTAACGCTCCACGAGCAGTACTTC CASSLGLTLHEQYF . TRBV7-9 . TRBJ2-7
TGCGCCAGCAGCCAAGGGGGGGCCTACGAGCAGTACTTC CASSQGGAYEQYF . TRBV4-1 . TRBJ2-7
TGTGCCAGCTCAAGGGGGGACAGAGAGACCCAGTACTTC CASSRGDRETQYF . TRBV18 . TRBJ2-5
TGTGCCAGCAGCTTAGGCCGGGGGGGTTCGGACTATGGCTACACCTTC CASSLGRGGSDYGYTF . TRBV13 . TRBJ1-2
TGTGCCAGCAGCTTAGAACGACAGGGGCCCTGGGCTGAAGCTTTCTTT CASSLERQGPWAEAFF TRBD1 TRBV7-8 . TRBJ1-1
TGTGCCAGCAGTGAAATAGGGGCCGGCGGGGAGCTGTTTTTT CASSEIGAGGELFF . TRBV6-1 . TRBJ2-2
TGTGCCAGCAGAGTTCGGGGACAGGGAAGGAGCTATGGCTACACCTTC CASRVRGQGRSYGYTF TRBD1 TRBV2 . TRBJ1-2
TGCAGCGTTGATTGGGGGAACTATGGCTACACCTTC CSVDWGNYGYTF . TRBV29-1 . TRBJ1-2
TGTGCCAGCAGCCCCCGGACAGACCGTATGGACTATGGCTACACCTTC CASSPRTDRMDYGYTF . TRBV9 . TRBJ1-2
TGTGCCACCAGCAGAGACGGGGGCGATGAGCAGTTCTTC CATSRDGGDEQFF . TRBV15 . TRBJ2-1
TGTGCCAGCACCCAGGGACGGGGGCCTAGTGAGCAGTTCTTC CASTQGRGPSEQFF . TRBV7-9 . TRBJ2-1
TGTGCCAGCATCCTAGGGGTCAATGACAGCCCTTACCAAGAGACCCAGTACTTC CASILGVNDSPYQETQYF . TRBV7-9 . TRBJ2-5
TGTGCCAGCAGCTCCGACAGGCTCAACTCACCCCTCCACTTT CASSSDRLNSPLHF . TRBV7-6 . TRBJ1-6
TGTGCCAGCAGGTCCGGGACGTGGAATGAGCAGTTCTTC CASRSGTWNEQFF . TRBV11-2 . TRBJ2-1
TGTGCCAGCAGGATGGGGGTAGTTTTAGATACGCAGTATTTT CASRMGVVLDTQYF . TRBV6-1 . TRBJ2-3
TGCGCCAGCAGCCAAGATTTCCAGGGCGGGACTGAAGCTTTCTTT CASSQDFQGGTEAFF . TRBV4-1 . TRBJ1-1
TGTGCCAGCAGCTTTAAGGACAGCTCGTACGAGCAGTACTTC CASSFKDSSYEQYF . TRBV13 . TRBJ2-7
TGTGCCAGCAGCTTTTCAGGGGCGGACTACGAGCAGTACTTC CASSFSGADYEQYF . TRBV7-2 . TRBJ2-7
TGCGCCAGCAGCTCTTTCGACGGTCAAAATGAGCAGTTCTTC CASSSFDGQNEQFF . TRBV4-1 . TRBJ2-1
TGTGCCAGCAGTGTCCCGGGACTTGGGGAACAAGAGACCCAGTACTTC CASSVPGLGEQETQYF . TRBV6-1 . TRBJ2-5
TGTGCCAGCAGTTACGTAGGGAACCAAGAGACCCAGTACTTC CASSYVGNQETQYF . TRBV6-6 . TRBJ2-5
TGTGCCAGCTCACCGACAGCTGGGGCCAACGTCCTGACTTTC CASSPTAGANVLTF . TRBV18 . TRBJ2-6
TGTGCCAGCAGTACCCAGCGGGGGGGCCACTACGAGCAGTACTTC CASSTQRGGHYEQYF TRBD2 TRBV6-1 . TRBJ2-7
TGCGCCAGCAGCCAAGAACTGTTGAATGAGCAGTTCTTC CASSQELLNEQFF . TRBV4-1 once TRBJ2-1
TGTGCCAGTAGTACCCGAGGACGGTTTATTGGCTATGGCTACACCTTC CASSTRGRFIGYGYTF . TRBV19 . TRBJ1-2
TGTGCCAGCAGCTTTCAGGCTAGCGGGGGCCGATTCCCGAACACCGGGGAGCTGTTTTTT CASSFQASGGRFPNTGELFF TRBD2 TRBV7-6 . TRBJ2-2
TGTGCCACCAGCAGAGTACCCAGGGACAGCGAGCAGTACTTC CATSRVPRDSEQYF TRBD1 TRBV15 once TRBJ2-7
TGCGCCAGCAGCCACGGCCCAAAGACGAGGGATAAGTCCTACGAGCAGTACTTC CASSHGPKTRDKSYEQYF . TRBV4-1 . TRBJ2-7
TGTGCCAGCCGAACCGGGACCTACTACCCCTACGAGCAGTACTTC CASRTGTYYPYEQYF . TRBV11-2 . TRBJ2-7
TGCGCCAGCAAAGGACTAGCGGGGGGGTCTAGCACAGATACGCAGTATTTT CASKGLAGGSSTDTQYF TRBD2 TRBV5-1 . TRBJ2-3
TGTGCCAGCAGTTTATCAGGAGGGTCTGGAAACACCATATATTTT CASSLSGGSGNTIYF . TRBV27 . TRBJ1-3
TGTGCCAGTAGTATATCGGGACATTCGAATGAGCAGTTCTTC CASSISGHSNEQFF . TRBV19 . TRBJ2-1
TGTGCCAGCAGCAATACCAATACCTACGAGCAGTACTTC CASSNTNTYEQYF . TRBV2 . TRBJ2-7
TGTGCCAGCAGCCCAAGGGGACTAGTCGGCTACAATGAGCAGTTCTTC CASSPRGLVGYNEQFF TRBD2 TRBV11-1 . TRBJ2-1
TGTGCCATCTCAGGGGAGGGAGGTAGCACAGATACGCAGTATTTT CAISGEGGSTDTQYF . TRBV15 . TRBJ2-3
TGTGCCAAGACAGTCACAGATACGCAGTATTTT CAKTVTDTQYF . TRBV2 . TRBJ2-3
TGTGCCAGCAGCTCCTTCGTGACATACAATGAGCAGTTCTTC CASSSFVTYNEQFF . TRBV5-8 . TRBJ2-1